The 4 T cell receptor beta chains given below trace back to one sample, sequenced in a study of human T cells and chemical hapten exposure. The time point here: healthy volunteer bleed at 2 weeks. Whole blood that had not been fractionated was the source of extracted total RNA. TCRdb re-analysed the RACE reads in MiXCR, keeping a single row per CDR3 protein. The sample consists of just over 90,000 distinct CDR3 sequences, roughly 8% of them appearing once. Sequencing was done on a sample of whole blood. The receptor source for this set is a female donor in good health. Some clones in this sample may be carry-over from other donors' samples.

The CDR3 DNA reads TGCGCCAGCAGCCAAGAGGCAGGGGTCGAGCAGTACTTC. Protein product: CASSQEAGVEQYF. The chain links TRBV4-3 to TRBJ2-7; D possibly corresponds to TRBD1 (6 bases). The ends were cut back, 0 bases at V and 6 bases at J, with 9 bases in the middle. Germline V gives CDR1 LGHNA, CDR2 YSLEER. The CDR3 runs to 13 residues.

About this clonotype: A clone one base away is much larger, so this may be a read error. The CDR3 loop is CAGSPTLSGANVLTF. The CDR3 nucleotides are TGCGCCGGCAGCCCGACCCTGTCCGGGGCCAACGTCCTGACTTTC. The chain links TRBV5-1 to TRBJ2-6; D gene ambiguous. CDR3 length equals 15 residues. From germline, CDR1 is SGHRS and CDR2 YFSETQ.

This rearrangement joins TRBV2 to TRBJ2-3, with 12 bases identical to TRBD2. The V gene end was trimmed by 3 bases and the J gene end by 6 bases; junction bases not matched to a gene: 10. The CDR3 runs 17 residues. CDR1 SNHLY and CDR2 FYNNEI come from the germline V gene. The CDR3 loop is CASSESLAGGPGDTQYF. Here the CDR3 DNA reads TGTGCCAGCAGTGAGAGTCTAGCGGGAGGGCCAGGGGATACGCAGTATTTT.

CDR3 DNA: TGTGCCAGCAGTTTGGGTTTATATGGGGGGACTACTAGCAGCAGTGAGCAGTTCTTC. It translates to CASSLGLYGGTTSSSEQFF. This chain connects TRBV28 to TRBJ2-1, with 7 bases identical to TRBD2. V gave up 3 bases and J gave up 9 bases; unmatched junction bases: 23. Germline CDR1 MDHEN, CDR2 SYDVKM. The CDR3 totals 19 residues.